The 26 T cell receptor beta chains reported below all come from one sample, sequenced in a study of post-analysis software for immune sequencing data. Study-wide results and caveats: Four or five TRBV segments, including TRBV5-6, TRBV5-1 and TRBV20-1, were more frequent in patients than controls.

Prepared libraries of TCR beta cDNA carried unique molecular identifiers. TCRdb analysed the PCR reads with MiXCR anew, one entry per CDR3 protein. The sample has 700,000 to 900,000 distinct CDR3 sequences; under 60% are singletons. Their cognate antigens are unknown. The specimen sequenced was blood. Receptors originate from a girl aged 5-17 years with multiple sclerosis.

This clonotype was counted between two and nine times. The rearrangement joins TRBV5-1 to TRBJ2-5; D assignment may be TRBD1 or TRBD2 (6 bases each). Germline V lookup: CDR1 SGHRS, CDR2 YFSETQ. Trimming removed 10 bases at V and 1 base at J, with 23 bases between. CDR3 size: 16 residues. The CDR3 sequence: CASAAGGQRGQETQYF. For the CDR3, the DNA is TGCGCCTCAGCAGCTGGGGGGCAGAGAGGCCAAGAGACCCAGTACTTC.

The chain is built from TRBV29-1 and TRBJ2-3; no definite D call. The CDR3 runs 13 residues. Germline loops: CDR1 SQVTM, CDR2 ANQGSEA. V lost 4 bases to trimming and J lost 2 bases, with 10 bases between them. The CDR3 bases are TGCAGCGTTGTCTCACCCTTCACAGATACGCAGTATTTT. It encodes CSVVSPFTDTQYF.

The chain links TRBV5-1 to TRBJ2-5, with D hard to call. Germline V gene lookup returns CDR1 SGHRS and CDR2 YFSETQ. This CDR3 region has 16 residues. Trimming removed 0 bases from V and 5 bases from J, with 17 bases in between. The CDR3 bases are TGCGCCAGCAGCTTGGCCTTAAATTGGCAGAAGGAGACCCAGTACTTC. This encodes CASSLALNWQKETQYF.

V is TRBV3-1 and J is TRBJ1-2; 7 bases match TRBD1. Germline V gene lookup returns CDR1 LGHDT and CDR2 YNNKEL (reference sequence). The CDR3 has 15 amino acids. Trimming at V came to 2 bases and at J to 4 bases, leaving 7 bases not matched to a gene. The CDR3 protein is CASSQRTGTLYGYTF. In DNA, the CDR3 is TGTGCCAGCAGCCAAAGGACAGGTACCCTCTATGGCTACACCTTC.

The V gene is TRBV29-1, the J gene TRBJ2-1, with 10 bases identical to TRBD2. From germline, CDR1 is SQVTM and CDR2 ANQGSEA. CDR3 length: 15 amino acids. J lost 1 base, V lost 4 bases, and 4 bases had no gene match. The CDR3 DNA reads TGCAGCGTTGTAGCTAGCGGGAGATCCTACAATGAGCAGTTCTTC. Translation gives CSVVASGRSYNEQFF.

CDR3 amino acids: CASHRTGGINEQYF. CDR3 nucleotides: TGTGCCAGCCACCGGACAGGGGGAATTAACGAGCAGTACTTC. V gene TRBV12-3 or TRBV12-4 combines with J gene TRBJ2-7, with 10 bases identical to TRBD1. With 8 bases clipped from V and 5 bases from J, the junction kept 9 bases outside the gene matches. The length of the CDR3 is 14 residues.

The J gene is TRBJ2-1, the V gene TRBV20-1; D possibly corresponds to TRBD1 (6 bases). Trimming stripped 3 bases from V and 1 base from J, with 25 bases between. The CDR3 length is 19 residues. Germline V CDR1 and CDR2: DFQATT, SNEGSKA (reference sequence). CDR3: CSASDPLHLTGDSYNEQFF. CDR3 DNA sequence: TGCAGTGCTAGTGACCCCCTCCACCTGACAGGTGATTCCTACAATGAGCAGTTCTTC.

The genes are TRBV7-2 and TRBJ2-7, with D perhaps TRBD1 (6 bases). Trimming shortened V by 4 bases and J by 1 base, and 14 bases separated the two germline ends. Germline CDR1 reads SGHTA; CDR2 reads FQGNSA. CDR3 size: 15 residues. CDR3 bases: TGTGCCAGCAGCTCGAACAAGGGGGATTCCTACGAGCAGTACTTC. Its protein product is CASSSNKGDSYEQYF.

In this sample, this clonotype turned up once. The chain has TRBV19 and TRBJ2-2; D might be TRBD2 (7 bases). The CDR3 is made up of 16 amino acids. V was shortened by 3 bases and J by 7 bases, with 18 bases between the two germline ends. The germline gives CDR1 LNHDA, CDR2 SQIVND (reference sequence). CDR3 sequence: CASSMGASGVVGELFF. The CDR3 nucleotides read TGTGCCAGTAGTATGGGGGCTAGCGGTGTGGTCGGGGAGCTGTTTTTT.

The table lists this clonotype with a few counts. The chain is built from TRBV10-3 and TRBJ2-1; D not resolved. The CDR3 sequence is 12 residues long. Germline CDR1 is ENHRY and CDR2 is SYGVKD. Trimming cost V 4 bases and J 7 bases, with 8 bases left between them. CDR3 loop: CAISVLENEQFF. In nucleotides, the CDR3 is TGTGCCATCAGTGTTTTGGAGAATGAGCAGTTCTTC.

CDR3 amino acids: CASSLGLSATQYF. CDR3 sequence (DNA): TGTGCCAGCAGCCTTGGACTCTCGGCTACGCAGTATTTT. V gene TRBV13 combines with J gene TRBJ2-3; TRBD2 is a possible D gene (5 bases). V lost 5 bases, J lost 8 bases, and 14 bases lay in between. The CDR3 has 13 residues. In germline, CDR1 is PRHDT, CDR2 FYEKMQ (reference sequence).

V and J are TRBV29-1 and TRBJ2-3; 10 nucleotides match TRBD2. With 1 base clipped from V and 3 bases from J, the junction kept 10 bases outside the gene matches. There are 17 residues in the CDR3. Germline V gene sequence: CDR1 SQVTM, CDR2 ANQGSEA. The CDR3 coding sequence is TGCAGCGTTGAAGTAGCGAGCGGGAGGGAGGAAACAGATACGCAGTATTTT. Translation gives CSVEVASGREETDTQYF.

This clonotype was counted a few times. V usage is TRBV6-2 or TRBV6-3 and J usage is TRBJ2-4; TRBD2 matches at 13 bases. Germline CDR1 reads MNHEY; CDR2 reads SVGEGT. V shed 10 bases, J shed 6 bases, and the junction held 6 bases outside the gene matches. The CDR3 covers 14 residues. CDR3 nucleotide sequence: TGTGCCACGGGGACTAGCGGGACCTCAAACATTCAGTACTTC. Amino acid sequence: CATGTSGTSNIQYF.

The J gene is TRBJ2-3, the V gene TRBV9, with 7 bases identical to TRBD1. Germline V CDR1 and CDR2: SGDLS, YYNGEE. V shed 0 bases, J shed 5 bases, and the junction held 6 bases outside the gene matches. This CDR3 is 15 amino acids long. CDR3 loop: CASSVGSRGIDTQYF. CDR3 nucleotide sequence: TGTGCCAGCAGCGTAGGAAGCAGGGGGATAGATACGCAGTATTTT.

The genes are TRBV20-1 and TRBJ1-1; D gene ambiguous. CDR3 size: 11 residues. V was cut by 1 base and J by 6 bases, with 6 bases left in between. The germline CDR1 and CDR2 sequences are DFQATT and SNEGSKA (reference sequence). CDR3 loop: CSARGGPEAFF. CDR3 DNA sequence: TGCAGTGCTAGAGGAGGCCCTGAAGCTTTCTTT.

This clonotype was detected once. V gene TRBV14 combines with J gene TRBJ2-7; possible D gene TRBD2, 5 bases. The CDR3 covers 14 residues. CDR1 SGHDN and CDR2 FVKESK come from the germline V gene. The V and J ends lost 1 base and 4 bases respectively, with 11 bases between them. The CDR3 coding sequence is TGTGCCAGCAGCCAAGGGGTGGACTCTTACGAGCAGTACTTC. Amino acid sequence: CASSQGVDSYEQYF.

This clonotype was detected only a few times. The chain carries TRBV6-5 and TRBJ2-7; 8 nucleotides agree with TRBD2. The CDR3 spans 17 residues. The V gene's germline CDR1 is MNHEY and CDR2 SVGAGI. The V gene end was trimmed by 0 bases and the J gene end by 3 bases; junction bases not matched to a gene: 10. The CDR3 sequence: CASSYSTGGRMGYEQYF. CDR3 coding DNA: TGTGCCAGCAGTTACTCGACTGGCGGGAGGATGGGCTACGAGCAGTACTTC.

The chain combines TRBV5-1 with TRBJ2-7; 13 nucleotides align to TRBD2. The CDR3 is 16 amino acids. Germline V CDR1 and CDR2: SGHRS, YFSETQ. Trimming cost V 4 bases and J 6 bases; bases outside gene matches: 10. In DNA form, the CDR3 reads TGCGCCAGCAGCCAGGGACTAGCGGGACGGACTGTCGAGCAGTACTTC. It specifies CASSQGLAGRTVEQYF.

As for this clonotype: One junction end does not reproduce the germline sequence, and a read error may be involved. DNA of the CDR3: TGTGCCAGCAGCCCAACAGAGAGCAACCAGCCCCAGCATTTT. Its translation is CASSPTESNQPQHF. The chain joins TRBV3-1 to TRBJ1-5; no clear D. Germline values: CDR1 LGHDT, CDR2 YNNKEL (reference sequence). The CDR3 contains 14 residues. The whole variable domain, filled in from reference TRBV3-1 and TRBJ1-5, reads DTAVSQTPKYLVTQMGNDKSIKCEQNLGHDTMYWYKQDSKKFLKIMFSYNNKELIINETVPNRFSPKSPDKAHLNLHINSLELGDSAVYFCASSPTESNQPQHFGDGTRLSIL.

This sequence joins TRBV5-1 and TRBJ1-1; 7 bases agree with TRBD1. CDR1 is SGHRS, CDR2 YFSETQ, per germline. The CDR3 spans 16 residues. Losses at the gene ends were 2 bases for V and 0 bases for J; bases not matched to a gene: 7. In nucleotides, the CDR3 is TGCGCCAGCAGCTTAACGGTGACAGGGCTGAACACTGAAGCTTTCTTT. This translates into CASSLTVTGLNTEAFF.

In its sample, this clonotype was seen a few times. The chain is built from TRBV9 and TRBJ1-2; the match to TRBD1 covers 9 bases. CDR3 length equals 14 residues. With V trimmed by 0 bases and J by 8 bases, 5 bases remained unmatched. Per the germline V gene, CDR1 is SGDLS and CDR2 is YYNGEE. The CDR3 loop is CASSVEQGAGGYTF. CDR3 in DNA: TGTGCCAGCAGCGTAGAACAGGGGGCGGGCGGCTACACCTTC. Full variable domain (rest looked up from reference TRBV9 and TRBJ1-2): DSGVTQTPKHLITATGQRVTLRCSPRSGDLSVYWYQQSLDQGLQFLIQYYNGEERAKGNILERFSAQQFPDLHSELNLSSLELGDSALYFCASSVEQGAGGYTFGSGTRLTVV.

The chain uses TRBV29-1 and TRBJ1-1; TRBD1 is a possible D gene (5 bases). Germline V gives CDR1 SQVTM, CDR2 ANQGSEA. The CDR3 is made up of 13 amino acids. The DNA for the CDR3 is TGCAGTAGCCGGGACGGTCAGAACACTGAAGCTTTCTTT. This sequence encodes CSSRDGQNTEAFF.

Comment on this clonotype: The junction does not match germline at one end; this may be a read error. The V gene is TRBV29-1, the J gene TRBJ2-7; 15 bases agree with TRBD2. The CDR3 has 18 amino acids. In germline, CDR1 is SQVTM, CDR2 ANQGSEA. The CDR3 loop is CSVEGLAGGTTPYNEQYF. The CDR3 DNA sequence: TGCAGCGTCGAAGGACTAGCGGGAGGGACGACACCTTACAATGAGCAGTACTTC.

The chain employs TRBV12-3 or TRBV12-4 and TRBJ1-1, with D tentatively TRBD1 (5 bases). CDR3 length: 13 amino acids. V lost 6 bases, J lost 4 bases, and 12 bases lay in between. The CDR3 nucleotides read TGTGCCAGCAGCCCGGGACCTATCACTGAAGCTTTCTTT. Protein product: CASSPGPITEAFF.

This clonotype occurred a few times. V usage is TRBV5-1 and J usage is TRBJ1-5; weak D call: TRBD1 (5 bases). Germline V gene data show CDR1 as SGHRS and CDR2 as YFSETQ. Trimming took 4 bases from V and 3 from J, leaving 14 bases between them. CDR3 size: 15 residues. CDR3 amino acids: CASSTLRDFNQPQHF. For the CDR3, the DNA is TGCGCCAGCAGCACTCTACGGGACTTCAATCAGCCCCAGCATTTT.

The rearrangement uses TRBV5-1 and TRBJ2-3, with 8 nucleotides matching TRBD2. J lost 6 bases, V lost 3 bases, and 6 bases had no gene match. Per the germline V gene, CDR1 is SGHRS and CDR2 is YFSETQ. CDR3 size: 14 residues. CDR3 sequence: CASSSGLARDTQYF. CDR3 in DNA: TGCGCCAGCAGCTCCGGACTAGCTCGGGATACGCAGTATTTT.